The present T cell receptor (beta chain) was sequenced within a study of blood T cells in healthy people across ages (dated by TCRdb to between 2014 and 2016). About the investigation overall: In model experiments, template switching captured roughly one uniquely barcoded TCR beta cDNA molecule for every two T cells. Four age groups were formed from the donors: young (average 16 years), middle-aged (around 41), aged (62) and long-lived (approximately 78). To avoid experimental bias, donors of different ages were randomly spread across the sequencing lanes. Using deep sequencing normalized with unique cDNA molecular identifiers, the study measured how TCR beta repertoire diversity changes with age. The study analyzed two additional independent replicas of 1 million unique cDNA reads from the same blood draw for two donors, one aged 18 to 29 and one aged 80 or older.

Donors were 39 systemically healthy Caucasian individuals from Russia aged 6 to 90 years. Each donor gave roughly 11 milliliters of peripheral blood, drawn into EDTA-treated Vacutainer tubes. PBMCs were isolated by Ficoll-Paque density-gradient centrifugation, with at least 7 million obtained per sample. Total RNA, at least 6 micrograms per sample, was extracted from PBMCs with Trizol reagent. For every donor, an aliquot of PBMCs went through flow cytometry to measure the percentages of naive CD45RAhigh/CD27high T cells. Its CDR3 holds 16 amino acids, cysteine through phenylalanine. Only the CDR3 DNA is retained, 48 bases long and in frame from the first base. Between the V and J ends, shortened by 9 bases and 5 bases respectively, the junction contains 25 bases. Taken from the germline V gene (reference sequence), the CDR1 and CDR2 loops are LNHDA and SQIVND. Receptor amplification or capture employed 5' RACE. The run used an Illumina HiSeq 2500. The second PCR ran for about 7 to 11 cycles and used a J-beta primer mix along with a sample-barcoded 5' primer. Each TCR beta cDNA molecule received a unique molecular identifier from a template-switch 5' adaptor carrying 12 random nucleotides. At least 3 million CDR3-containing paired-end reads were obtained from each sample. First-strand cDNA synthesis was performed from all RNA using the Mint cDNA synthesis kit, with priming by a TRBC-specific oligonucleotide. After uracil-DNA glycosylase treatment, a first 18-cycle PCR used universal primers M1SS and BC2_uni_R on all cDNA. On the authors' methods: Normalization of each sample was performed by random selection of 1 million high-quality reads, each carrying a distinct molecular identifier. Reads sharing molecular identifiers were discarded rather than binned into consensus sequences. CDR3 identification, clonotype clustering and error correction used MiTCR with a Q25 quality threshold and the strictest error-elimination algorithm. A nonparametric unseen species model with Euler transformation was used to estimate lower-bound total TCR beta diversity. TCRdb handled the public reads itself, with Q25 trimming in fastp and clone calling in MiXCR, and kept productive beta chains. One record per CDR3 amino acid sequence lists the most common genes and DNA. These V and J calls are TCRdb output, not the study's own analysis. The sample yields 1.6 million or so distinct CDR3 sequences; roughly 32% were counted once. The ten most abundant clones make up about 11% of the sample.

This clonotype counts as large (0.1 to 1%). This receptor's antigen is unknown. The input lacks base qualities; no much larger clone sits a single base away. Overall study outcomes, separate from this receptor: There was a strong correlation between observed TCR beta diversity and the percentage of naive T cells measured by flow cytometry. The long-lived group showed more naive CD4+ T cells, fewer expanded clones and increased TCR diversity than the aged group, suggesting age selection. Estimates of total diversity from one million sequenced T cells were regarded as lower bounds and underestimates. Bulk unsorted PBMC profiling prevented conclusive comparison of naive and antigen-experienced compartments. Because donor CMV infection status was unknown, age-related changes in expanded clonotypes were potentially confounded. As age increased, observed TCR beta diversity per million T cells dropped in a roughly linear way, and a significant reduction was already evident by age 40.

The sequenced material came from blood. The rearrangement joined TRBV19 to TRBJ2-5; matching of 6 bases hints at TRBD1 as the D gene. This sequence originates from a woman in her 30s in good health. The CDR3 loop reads CASKSLEGHPGETQYF. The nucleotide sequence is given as TGTGCCAGCAAAAGTCTCGAGGGACACCCTGGGGAGACCCAGTACTTC.